Below, 15 T cell receptor beta chains from the same sample are listed, as sequenced in a study of cytomegalovirus exposure and HLA in healthy donors. 13 Jbeta primers and 60 Vbeta primers were used for the PCR. Generated by immunoSEQ multiplex PCR, the TCRdb table keeps only in-frame clones and is missing some. This table has some 98,000 clones, more than 65% appearing once. Sequenced: PBMCs. These receptors came from a human donor in good health.

The gene calls are TRBV4-2 and TRBJ2-3; perhaps TRBD2 as D (5 bases). CDR3 length: 16 residues. From germline, CDR1 is LGHNA and CDR2 YNFKEQ. V was clipped by 7 bases and J by 4 bases, with 21 bases between them. The CDR3 here is CASTARRGNEADTQYF. In nucleotides, the CDR3 is TGTGCCAGCACTGCCCGACGGGGTAACGAAGCAGATACGCAGTATTTT.

The chain links TRBV5-1 to TRBJ2-5; TRBD2 agrees at 9 bases. V gave up 0 bases and J gave up 5 bases; unmatched junction bases: 5. Germline V CDR1 and CDR2: SGHRS, YFSETQ. The CDR3 has 15 residues. The CDR3 is CASSLGLAGSETQYF. The CDR3, as DNA: TGCGCCAGCAGCTTGGGTCTAGCGGGGTCGGAGACCCAGTACTTC.

V gene TRBV29-1 combines with J gene TRBJ2-3; a weak D match, TRBD2 (5 bases). Between the trimmed V and J ends, which lost 5 bases and 0 bases, there was a span of 6 bases. The germline V gene has CDR1 SQVTM and CDR2 ANQGSEA. The CDR3 consists of 12 residues. DNA of the CDR3: TGCAGCGTTCGGGGTAGCACAGATACGCAGTATTTT. It encodes CSVRGSTDTQYF.

The chain employs TRBV15 and TRBJ1-1; no firm D call. Trimming pared 0 bases from V and 7 bases from J, leaving 12 bases between. The CDR3 spans 14 residues. Germline V lookup: CDR1 LNHNV, CDR2 YYDKDF (reference sequence). CDR3: CATSREALQDEAFF. CDR3 DNA sequence: TGTGCCACCAGCAGAGAGGCTTTGCAAGATGAAGCTTTCTTT.

This clone was recorded only once. The J gene is TRBJ2-2, the V gene TRBV7-2, with D possibly being TRBD1 (5 bases). Germline assignment: CDR1 SGHTA and CDR2 FQGNSA. V was pared by 1 base and J by 1 base, with 7 bases between. The CDR3 has 15 amino acids. CDR3 sequence reads: CASSLVQVNTGELFF. CDR3 DNA sequence: TGTGCCAGCAGCTTAGTACAGGTGAACACCGGGGAGCTGTTTTTT.

V is TRBV7-8 and J is TRBJ2-6, with TRBD2 identical over 10 bases. Trimming cost V 5 bases and J 0 bases; bases outside gene matches: 13. This CDR3 region has 20 residues. Germline lookup yields CDR1 SGHVS and CDR2 FQNEAQ. CDR3 in amino acids: CASSPRTSGSLSSGANVLTF. CDR3 DNA sequence: TGTGCCAGCAGCCCTAGGACTAGCGGATCACTCAGCTCTGGGGCCAACGTCCTGACTTTC. The full variable domain, rest sourced from reference TRBV7-8 and TRBJ2-6, is GAGVSQSPRYKVAKRGQDVALRCDPISGHVSLFWYQQALGQGPEFLTYFQNEAQLDKSGLPSDRFFAERPEGSVSTLKIQRTQQEDSAVYLCASSPRTSGSLSSGANVLTFGAGSRLTVL.

This clone was counted a few times. The chain is built from TRBV2 and TRBJ1-4, with D perhaps matching TRBD1 (5 bases). The CDR3 has 14 amino acids. Trimming removed 6 bases at V and 6 bases at J, with 14 bases between. Looked up from germline, CDR1 is SNHLY and CDR2 is FYNNEI. CDR3 DNA sequence: TGTGCCAGCAGATTGACAGACCGCTATGAAAAACTGTTTTTT. It yields the protein CASRLTDRYEKLFF.

The chain has TRBV5-1 and TRBJ2-5, with 10 bases identical to TRBD1. Germline values: CDR1 SGHRS, CDR2 YFSETQ. V shed 4 bases, J shed 5 bases, and the junction held 5 bases outside the gene matches. The CDR3 runs 14 residues. The CDR3 spells CASSQTGGGETQYF. In DNA form, the CDR3 reads TGCGCCAGCAGCCAGACAGGGGGCGGGGAGACCCAGTACTTC.

The chain has TRBV5-8 and TRBJ1-4; 9 bases line up with TRBD1. The J segment lost 14 bases and the V segment lost 2 bases, leaving 16 bases of the junction unmatched. Germline lookup yields CDR1 SGHTS and CDR2 YDEGEE. The CDR3 is made up of 16 amino acids. CDR3 in amino acids: CASSFPSGTGLGSLFF. The DNA of the CDR3 is TGTGCCAGCAGCTTTCCCTCCGGGACAGGGTTGGGCTCGCTGTTTTTT. The full variable domain, rest sourced from reference TRBV5-8 and TRBJ1-4, is EAGVTQSPTHLIKTRGQQATLRCSPISGHTSVYWYQQALGLGLQFLLWYDEGEERNRGNFPPRFSGRQFPNYSSELNVNALELEDSALYLCASSFPSGTGLGSLFFGSGTQLSVL.

The count of this clone is one. The chain uses TRBV5-4 and TRBJ2-5; possible D gene TRBD1, 6 bases. CDR1 and CDR2 (germline): SGHNT, YYREEE (reference sequence). CDR3 length: 14 amino acids. The ends were cut back, 0 bases at V and 5 bases at J, with 11 bases in the middle. The CDR3 loop is CASSLEDRRETQYF. In nucleotides, the CDR3 is TGTGCCAGCAGCTTGGAAGACAGGAGGGAGACCCAGTACTTC.

This clone appeared a few times. This chain connects TRBV4-3 to TRBJ2-1; TRBD2 agrees at 9 bases. V dropped 3 bases and J dropped 5; count of bases not matched to a gene: 5. Per the germline V gene, CDR1 is LGHNA and CDR2 is YSLEER. CDR3 size: 15 residues. The CDR3 spells CASSHLTSGNNEQFF. CDR3 nucleotides: TGCGCCAGCAGCCACTTGACTAGCGGTAACAATGAGCAGTTCTTC.

This rearrangement joins TRBV7-2 to TRBJ1-1; a weak D match, TRBD1 (5 bases). The V end lost 2 bases, the J end lost 3 bases, and 16 bases lay between the germline ends. Germline V gene data show CDR1 as SGHTA and CDR2 as FQGNSA. The CDR3 consists of 16 residues. CDR3 protein: CASSLLRGGTYTEAFF. The DNA for the CDR3 is TGTGCCAGCAGCTTACTTCGTGGGGGGACTTACACTGAAGCTTTCTTT.

This rearrangement joins TRBV4-1 to TRBJ1-4; the match to TRBD1 covers 7 bases. The CDR3 runs 18 residues. Germline CDR1 reads MGHRA; CDR2 reads YSYEKL. V lost 3 bases, J lost 5 bases, and 15 bases stayed unmatched. This chain's CDR3 is CASSHPQQGSELNEKLFF. DNA of the CDR3: TGCGCCAGCAGCCATCCACAACAGGGGTCGGAGTTAAATGAAAAACTGTTTTTT.

The rearrangement links TRBV18 to TRBJ2-5; 10 positions match TRBD2. The CDR3 spans 17 residues. Germline loops: CDR1 KGHSH, CDR2 LQKENI. V was pared by 2 bases and J by 1 base, with 7 bases of the junction left unmatched. CDR3 region: CASSPSLAGELQETQYF. CDR3 coding DNA: TGTGCCAGCTCACCAAGTCTAGCGGGAGAGCTCCAAGAGACCCAGTACTTC.

The J gene is TRBJ1-2, the V gene TRBV2; possibly TRBD1 for D (6 bases). Trimming took 9 bases from V and 7 from J, leaving 15 bases between them. The CDR3 loop spans 12 amino acids. The germline CDR1 and CDR2 sequences are SNHLY and FYNNEI. Written as DNA, the CDR3 is TGTGCCAGGGACAGCCGAGGGTCTGGCTACACCTTC. Protein sequence: CARDSRGSGYTF.